These 24 T cell receptor beta chains came from one sample sequenced in a study of regulatory T cells in long-lasting Graves disease. Both iRepertoire HTBI primers and Arm-PCR of CDR3 regions were used to build the TCR beta libraries. TCRdb redid the calling of the multiplex PCR reads with MiXCR, one entry per CDR3 protein. The sample includes fewer than 650,000 distinct CDR3 sequences, 15% to 20% of them seen just once. The time point here: newly diagnosed GD, antithyroid drugs for less than 3 months. PBMC-derived RNA was used for the TCR library. This same sample was also taken into another study, of T cells in Graves' hyperthyroidism and ophthalmopathy.

Sequencing was performed on peripheral blood mononuclear cells (PBMCs), taken at new diagnosis, from a patient treated with antithyroid drugs. The receptors stem from a man aged 18 to 30 with Graves disease.

The chain is built from TRBV12-3 or TRBV12-4 and TRBJ2-7; TRBD1 agrees at 7 bases. Unmatched junction bases numbered 10, after V lost 9 bases and J lost 5 bases. This CDR3 is built from 13 residues. The CDR3 is CASFSDRVHEQYF. In DNA form, the CDR3 reads TGTGCCAGTTTTTCTGACAGGGTCCACGAGCAGTACTTC.

This clonotype was seen a few times. The rearrangement uses TRBV20-1 and TRBJ2-1; D may be TRBD2 (6 bases). V shed 4 bases and J shed 0 bases, with 13 bases lying between them. Looked up from germline, CDR1 is DFQATT and CDR2 is SNEGSKA (reference sequence). The CDR3 has 15 amino acids. CDR3: CSANGGDSSYNEQFF. As DNA, the CDR3 is TGCAGTGCTAACGGCGGGGATAGCTCCTACAATGAGCAGTTCTTC.

This clonotype occurred a few times. At one of its ends the junction is not consistent with the germline gene, which may arise from a read error. The V gene is TRBV20-1, the J gene TRBJ1-6, with TRBD1 matching 9 bases. Germline V gene lookup returns CDR1 DFQATT and CDR2 SNEGSKA (reference sequence). CDR3 size: 15 residues. The CDR3, as DNA: TGCAGTGCCAGGGACAGGGCCTGGAGTAATTCACCCCTCCGCTTT. Translating it yields CSARDRAWSNSPLRF.

This clonotype was observed a few times. The J gene is TRBJ1-5, the V gene TRBV2, with 7 positions matching TRBD1. Germline CDR1 is SNHLY and CDR2 is FYNNEI. This CDR3 contains 14 residues. J was trimmed by 4 bases and V by 5 bases; bases with no gene match: 5. This CDR3 is CASSQGQPNQPQHF. Here the CDR3 DNA reads TGTGCCAGCAGTCAGGGACAGCCGAATCAGCCCCAGCATTTT.

Concerning this clonotype itself: One end of the junction varies from germline; a read error may be responsible. The chain joins TRBV5-1 to TRBJ1-1; no firm D call. The germline V gene encodes CDR1 SGHRS and CDR2 YFSETQ. The CDR3 totals 13 residues. CDR3 sequence (DNA): TGTGCCAGCAGCTTGGAGCTCAGTCCCTCAGCTTTCTTT. Its protein is CASSLELSPSAFF.

Points on this clonotype: It is unclear where the CDR3 begins or ends on the DNA, so no DNA is shown, and the CDR3 is as TCRdb lists it. The chain has TRBV5-1 and TRBJ2-5; the DNA was not used to check the table's D call, TRBD1. Germline lookup yields CDR1 SGHRS and CDR2 YFSETQ. The CDR3 spans 15 residues, counting both ends. The CDR3 sequence: CASSLFGAGQETQYF.

Points on this clonotype: At one boundary the junction diverges from the germline segment, which might be a read error. This chain links TRBV15 with TRBJ1-5; the D gene is possibly TRBD1 (6 bases). The CDR3 sequence is 19 residues long. Germline-derived CDR1 and CDR2 are LNHNV and YYDKDF (reference sequence). As DNA, the CDR3 is TGTGCCACCAGCCGAGAGTACATTAACAGGGCTGATAGCAATCAGCCCCAGCATTTT. Translation gives CATSREYINRADSNQPQHF.

This clonotype turned up a few times. The chain recombines TRBV24-1 with TRBJ1-5, with D hard to call. Trimming took off 4 bases at V and 1 base at J, with 10 bases between the two ends. CDR3 length: 15 amino acids. Germline V gene sequence: CDR1 KGHDR, CDR2 SFDVKD. The CDR3 DNA reads as TGTGCCACCAGTGAGAAGGGAGCGAGCAATCAGCCCCAGCATTTT. Translation gives CATSEKGASNQPQHF.

The J gene is TRBJ2-7, the V gene TRBV18; 9 nucleotides match TRBD1. Germline values: CDR1 KGHSH, CDR2 LQKENI. J was trimmed by 2 bases and V by 2 bases; bases with no gene match: 16. The CDR3 extends over 19 amino acids. The DNA for the CDR3 is TGTGCCAGCTCACCATATGGGCTTTTTACCGGGACAGGGACCTACGAGCAGTACTTC. Translating gives CASSPYGLFTGTGTYEQYF.

This clonotype was seen at least ten times. The J gene is TRBJ2-7, the V gene TRBV14; 9 positions match TRBD1. V gave up 3 bases and J gave up 1 base; unmatched junction bases: 1. The CDR3 length is 14 residues. Germline assignment: CDR1 SGHDN and CDR2 FVKESK. CDR3 bases: TGTGCCAGCAGCCATGGACAGGGGTCCTACGAGCAGTACTTC. It translates to CASSHGQGSYEQYF.

There are many counts of this clonotype. The chain combines TRBV18 with TRBJ1-1; 8 nucleotides agree with TRBD1. Losses at the gene ends were 6 bases for V and 1 base for J; bases not matched to a gene: 7. The V gene's germline CDR1 is KGHSH and CDR2 LQKENI. The CDR3 spans 15 residues. The CDR3 spells CASSRRTGPNTEAFF. CDR3 nucleotide sequence: TGTGCCAGCTCGCGCCGGACAGGGCCGAACACTGAAGCTTTCTTT.

There are many counts of this clonotype. V gene TRBV12-3 or TRBV12-4 combines with J gene TRBJ2-3, with TRBD1 matching 8 bases. The CDR3 is 15 residues long. V dropped 3 bases and J dropped 6; count of bases not matched to a gene: 8. This chain's CDR3 is CASSFMAGGEDTQYF. In nucleotides, the CDR3 is TGTGCCAGCAGTTTCATGGCAGGGGGCGAGGATACGCAGTATTTT.

Many counts were recorded for this clonotype. The J gene is TRBJ2-3, the V gene TRBV30, with TRBD2 identical over 7 bases. V was clipped by 2 bases and J by 3 bases; unmatched bases: 2. The CDR3 covers 13 residues. The germline V gene encodes CDR1 GTSNPN and CDR2 SVGIG (reference sequence). CDR3 sequence reads: CAWSRGGTDTQYF. CDR3 DNA: TGTGCCTGGAGTAGGGGAGGGACAGATACGCAGTATTTT.

The chain combines TRBV30 with TRBJ2-7, with D perhaps TRBD1 (6 bases). From germline, CDR1 is GTSNPN and CDR2 SVGIG (reference sequence). This CDR3 spans 15 amino acids. Deletions cut 0 bases from V and 0 bases from J, with 12 bases between. This chain's CDR3 is CAWSVLPGVSYEQYF. CDR3 in DNA: TGTGCCTGGAGTGTACTGCCAGGGGTCTCCTACGAGCAGTACTTC.

V and J are TRBV10-3 and TRBJ2-3; TRBD2 aligns across 9 bases. This CDR3 has 15 amino acids. Trimming cost V 3 bases and J 1 base; bases outside gene matches: 2. Germline assignment: CDR1 ENHRY and CDR2 SYGVKD. The CDR3 region has the DNA TGTGCCATCAGTGAAGCGGGAGGACGCACAGATACGCAGTATTTT. This encodes CAISEAGGRTDTQYF.

The J gene is TRBJ2-7, the V gene TRBV10-3; tentatively, D is TRBD2 (6 bases). Trimming stripped 5 bases from V and 4 bases from J, with 12 bases between. The CDR3 has 13 residues. Germline V gene sequence: CDR1 ENHRY, CDR2 SYGVKD. CDR3 sequence (DNA): TGTGCCATCAGTAGGACTGGAGGGTACGAGCAGTACTTC. Its translation is CAISRTGGYEQYF.

This clonotype was counted only a few times. V usage is TRBV6-1 and J usage is TRBJ2-3; TRBD2 agrees at 7 bases. Unmatched junction bases numbered 4, after V lost 4 bases and J lost 0 bases. CDR3 size: 15 residues. Per the germline V gene, CDR1 is MNHNS and CDR2 is SASEGT. The CDR3: CASSGSGPSTDTQYF. The CDR3 DNA sequence: TGTGCCAGCAGTGGTAGCGGGCCGAGCACAGATACGCAGTATTTT.

V and J are TRBV29-1 and TRBJ2-1; the match to TRBD1 covers 8 bases. Per germline, CDR1 SQVTM and CDR2 ANQGSEA. V shed 0 bases and J 2 bases; nucleotides not matched to a gene: 3. The CDR3 runs to 15 residues. The CDR3 DNA follows: TGCAGCGTTGAAGATCGACAGGGGACCTACAATGAGCAGTTCTTC. Translating it yields CSVEDRQGTYNEQFF.

This clonotype showed up just once. V is TRBV6-2 or TRBV6-3 and J is TRBJ2-3; the match to TRBD2 covers 9 bases. The ends lost 7 bases at V and 2 bases at J; junction bases unmatched: 7. The CDR3 is made up of 15 amino acids. Per the germline V gene, CDR1 is MNHEY and CDR2 is SVGEGT. The CDR3: CASKIAGASTDTQYF. The CDR3, as DNA: TGTGCCAGCAAAATAGCGGGAGCCTCCACAGATACGCAGTATTTT.

The chain uses TRBV10-3 and TRBJ1-1, with D possibly matching TRBD1 (6 bases). Germline loops: CDR1 ENHRY, CDR2 SYGVKD. There are 14 residues in the CDR3. Trimming shortened V by 3 bases and J by 3 bases, and 11 bases separated the two germline ends. In DNA form, the CDR3 reads TGTGCCATCAGTGACCTACAGGGCTACACTGAAGCTTTCTTT. It specifies CAISDLQGYTEAFF.

This clonotype was seen many times. The chain recombines TRBV18 with TRBJ2-1; 13 bases are shared with TRBD2. CDR3 length: 17 residues. The junction had 6 bases not matched to a gene; V was cut back by 5 bases and J by 2 bases. CDR1 and CDR2 from the germline V gene are KGHSH and LQKENI. The CDR3 sequence is CASSMTSGRTPYNEQFF. As DNA, the CDR3 is TGTGCCAGCTCAATGACTAGCGGGAGGACTCCCTACAATGAGCAGTTCTTC.

The rearrangement joins TRBV5-1 to TRBJ1-4, with TRBD1 matching 7 bases. This CDR3 spans 17 amino acids. The trim removed 4 bases at V and 8 bases at J, leaving 17 bases unmatched. Germline V CDR1 and CDR2: SGHRS, YFSETQ. The CDR3 protein is CASSPGAGGVFDEKLFF. The CDR3 bases are TGCGCCAGCAGCCCCGGCGCAGGGGGAGTCTTTGACGAAAAACTGTTTTTT.

The chain combines TRBV10-3 with TRBJ2-3; D tentatively reads TRBD1 or TRBD2 (5 bases each). Trimming took off 3 bases at V and 7 bases at J, with 14 bases between the two ends. The CDR3 runs 14 residues. The germline CDR1 and CDR2 sequences are ENHRY and SYGVKD. The CDR3 is CAISDTRDPYTQYF. The DNA for the CDR3 is TGTGCCATCAGTGATACCCGGGACCCCTATACGCAGTATTTT.

The chain couples TRBV7-8 to TRBJ2-7; tentative D call: TRBD2 (5 bases). Germline CDR1 and CDR2: SGHVS and FQNEAQ. The V end was cut by 1 base, the J end by 0 bases, with 13 bases between. This CDR3 is 16 amino acids long. As DNA, the CDR3 is TGTGCCAGCAGCTTAGAGGCCTCGCGGGTCTCCTACGAGCAGTACTTC. Translated: CASSLEASRVSYEQYF. The full variable domain, in which reference TRBV7-8 and TRBJ2-7 provide the parts outside the CDR3, is GAGVSQSPRYKVAKRGQDVALRCDPISGHVSLFWYQQALGQGPEFLTYFQNEAQLDKSGLPSDRFFAERPEGSVSTLKIQRTQQEDSAVYLCASSLEASRVSYEQYFGPGTRLTVT.